The sequence of this T cell receptor (beta chain) was determined in a study of spatial heterogeneity in lung cancer. Study-wide context: Available follow-up PBMC samples, collected a median of roughly 22 months post-resection, were sequenced. Detection consistently captured more beta-chain sequences than alpha-chain sequences.

This clonotype was seen a few times. Germline-derived CDR1 and CDR2 are MNHEY and SMNVEV (reference sequence). V shed 6 bases and J 5 bases; nucleotides not matched to a gene: 9. The CDR3 extends over 15 amino acids. MiXCR, run by TCRdb on the 5' RACE reads, gives a single entry per CDR3 protein. The sample shows about 94,000 distinct CDR3 sequences, just under 20% of them seen only once. Regarding time point: blood at routine non-recurrence follow-up after resection. The authors sequenced whole RNA from tumor, nontumor lung or frozen PBMC without sorting. Sequencing used PBMCs, obtained at follow-up. The receptor's source is a male donor with early-stage non-small cell lung cancer. The rearrangement joins TRBV27 to TRBJ2-1, with 8 bases matching TRBD2. The CDR3 loop is CASRNKHGGDNEQFF. The CDR3 DNA reads as TGTGCCAGCAGGAATAAGCACGGGGGGGACAATGAGCAGTTCTTC.